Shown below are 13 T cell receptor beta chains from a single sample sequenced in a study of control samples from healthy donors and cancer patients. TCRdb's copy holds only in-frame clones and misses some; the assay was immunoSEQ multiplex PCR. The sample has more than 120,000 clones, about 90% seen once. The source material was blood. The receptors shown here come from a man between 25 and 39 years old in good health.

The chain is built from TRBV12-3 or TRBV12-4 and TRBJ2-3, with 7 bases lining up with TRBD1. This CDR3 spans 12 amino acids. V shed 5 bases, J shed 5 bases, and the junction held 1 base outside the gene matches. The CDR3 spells CASSQGVDTQYF. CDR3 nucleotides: TGTGCCAGCAGTCAGGGGGTAGATACGCAGTATTTT.

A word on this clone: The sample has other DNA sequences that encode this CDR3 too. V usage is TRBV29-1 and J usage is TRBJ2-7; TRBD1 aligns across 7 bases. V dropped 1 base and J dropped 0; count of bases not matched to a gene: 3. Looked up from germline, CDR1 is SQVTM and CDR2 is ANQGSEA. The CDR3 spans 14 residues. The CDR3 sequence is CSVEGAGGSYEQYF. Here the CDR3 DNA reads TGCAGCGTTGAAGGGGCAGGGGGCTCCTACGAGCAGTACTTC.

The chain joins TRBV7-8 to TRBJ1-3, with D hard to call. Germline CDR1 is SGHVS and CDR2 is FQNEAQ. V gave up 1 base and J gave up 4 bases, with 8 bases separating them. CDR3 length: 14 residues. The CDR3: CASSLDGSGNTIYF. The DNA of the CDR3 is TGTGCCAGCAGCTTAGATGGCAGCGGAAACACCATATATTTT.

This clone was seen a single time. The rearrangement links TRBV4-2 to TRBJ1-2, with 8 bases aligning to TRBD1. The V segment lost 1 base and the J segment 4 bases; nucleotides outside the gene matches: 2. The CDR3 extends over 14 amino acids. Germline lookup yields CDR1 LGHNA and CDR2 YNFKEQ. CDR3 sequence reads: CASSQGTGGYGYTF. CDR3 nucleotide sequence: TGTGCCAGCAGCCAAGGCACAGGGGGCTATGGCTACACCTTC.

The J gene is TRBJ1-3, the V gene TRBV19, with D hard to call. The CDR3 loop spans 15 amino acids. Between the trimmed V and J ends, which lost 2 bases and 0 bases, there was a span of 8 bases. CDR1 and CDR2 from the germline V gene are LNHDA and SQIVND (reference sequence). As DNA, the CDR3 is TGTGCCAGTAGTATAAACATTTACTCTGGAAACACCATATATTTT. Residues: CASSINIYSGNTIYF. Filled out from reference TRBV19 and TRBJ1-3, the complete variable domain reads DGGITQSPKYLFRKEGQNVTLSCEQNLNHDAMYWYRQDPGQGLRLIYYSQIVNDFQKGDIAEGYSVSREKKESFPLTVTSAQKNPTAFYLCASSINIYSGNTIYFGEGSWLTVV.

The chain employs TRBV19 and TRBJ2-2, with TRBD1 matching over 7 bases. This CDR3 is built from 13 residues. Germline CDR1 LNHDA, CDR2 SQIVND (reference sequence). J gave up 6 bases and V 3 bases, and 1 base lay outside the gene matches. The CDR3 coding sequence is TGTGCCAGTAGTATCAGGGGGTCCGGGGAGCTGTTTTTT. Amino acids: CASSIRGSGELFF.

CDR3 DNA: TGTGCCAGCTCACGGGACATCTACGAGCAGTACTTC. Translated: CASSRDIYEQYF. V and J are TRBV18 and TRBJ2-7, with a tentative D call TRBD1 (6 bases). This CDR3 is 12 amino acids long. In germline, CDR1 is KGHSH, CDR2 LQKENI. With 4 bases removed from V and 3 bases from J, the gap between germline ends came to 7 bases.

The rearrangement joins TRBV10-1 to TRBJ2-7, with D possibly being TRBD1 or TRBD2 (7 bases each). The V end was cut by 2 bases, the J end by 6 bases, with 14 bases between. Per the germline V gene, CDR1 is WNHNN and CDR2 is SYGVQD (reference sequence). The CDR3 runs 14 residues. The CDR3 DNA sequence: TGCGCCAGCAGTGAGGGGAGGGGGCTGGTCGAGCAGTACTTC. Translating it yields CASSEGRGLVEQYF.

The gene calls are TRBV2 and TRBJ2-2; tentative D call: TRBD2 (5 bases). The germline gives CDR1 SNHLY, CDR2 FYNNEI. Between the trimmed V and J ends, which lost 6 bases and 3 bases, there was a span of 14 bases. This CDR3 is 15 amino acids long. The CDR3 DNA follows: TGTGCCAGCAGGGACTTCCGAAGAGACACCGGGGAGCTGTTTTTT. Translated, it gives CASRDFRRDTGELFF. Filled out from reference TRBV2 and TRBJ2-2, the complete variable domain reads EPEVTQTPSHQVTQMGQEVILRCVPISNHLYFYWYRQILGQKVEFLVSFYNNEISEKSEIFDDQFSVERPDGSNFTLKIRSTKLEDSAMYFCASRDFRRDTGELFFGEGSRLTVL.

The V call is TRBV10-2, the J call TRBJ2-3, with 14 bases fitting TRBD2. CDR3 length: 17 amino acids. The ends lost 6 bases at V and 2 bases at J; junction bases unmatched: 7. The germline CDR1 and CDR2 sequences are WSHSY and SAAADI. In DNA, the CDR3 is TGCGCCAGCAGGGGACTAGCGGGGGCGTCACCCACAGATACGCAGTATTTT. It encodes CASRGLAGASPTDTQYF.

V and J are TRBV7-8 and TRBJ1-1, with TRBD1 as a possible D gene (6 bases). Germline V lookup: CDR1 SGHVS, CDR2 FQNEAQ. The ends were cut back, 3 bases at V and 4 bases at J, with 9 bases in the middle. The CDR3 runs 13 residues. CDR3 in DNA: TGTGCCAGCAGCTTGGGGGGCCCCACTGAAGCTTTCTTT. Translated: CASSLGGPTEAFF.

The CDR3 protein is CASSQVPANYGYTF. CDR3 nucleotide sequence: TGTGCCAGCAGCCAAGTGCCGGCTAACTATGGCTACACCTTC. The chain joins TRBV14 to TRBJ1-2; the D is unclear. V lost 1 base and J lost 0, with 6 bases in between. CDR3 length: 14 residues. CDR1 and CDR2 from the germline V gene are SGHDN and FVKESK.

CDR3 residues: CASRFSPGQGADEQYF. As DNA, the CDR3 is TGTGCAAGTCGCTTTTCTCCGGGACAGGGGGCCGACGAGCAGTACTTC. The gene calls are TRBV12-2 and TRBJ2-7; the tabulated D call, TRBD1, remains unverified against the DNA. TRBV12-2 is assigned pseudogene status. The CDR3 spans 16 residues.